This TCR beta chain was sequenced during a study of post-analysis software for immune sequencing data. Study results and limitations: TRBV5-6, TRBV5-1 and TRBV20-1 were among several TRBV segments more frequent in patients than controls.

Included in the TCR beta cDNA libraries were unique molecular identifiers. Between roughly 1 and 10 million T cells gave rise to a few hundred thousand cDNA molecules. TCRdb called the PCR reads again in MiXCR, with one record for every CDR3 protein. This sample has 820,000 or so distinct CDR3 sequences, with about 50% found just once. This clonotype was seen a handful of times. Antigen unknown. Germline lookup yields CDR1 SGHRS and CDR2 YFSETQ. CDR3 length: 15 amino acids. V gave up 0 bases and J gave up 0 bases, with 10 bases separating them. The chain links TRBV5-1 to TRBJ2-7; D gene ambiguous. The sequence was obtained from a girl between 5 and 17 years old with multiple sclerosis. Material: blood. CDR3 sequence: CASSLGSASSYEQYF. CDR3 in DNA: TGCGCCAGCAGCTTGGGTTCAGCGAGCTCCTACGAGCAGTACTTC. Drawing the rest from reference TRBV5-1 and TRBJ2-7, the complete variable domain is KAGVTQTPRYLIKTRGQQVTLSCSPISGHRSVSWYQQTPGQGLQFLFEYFSETQRNKGNFPGRFSGRQFSNSRSEMNVSTLELGDSALYLCASSLGSASSYEQYFGPGTRLTVT.